The 19 T cell receptor beta chains given below trace back to one sample, sequenced in a study of blood T cell repertoires in COVID-19. The protocol was immunoSEQ multiplex PCR, while the TCRdb copy is restricted to in-frame clones and leaves out a portion. This sample has 200,000 to 250,000 clones; approximately 90% occur once, and the top ten carry roughly 10%. Sample: peripheral blood. These receptors all come from a woman in her 50s with COVID-19, enrolled during active disease.

V and J are TRBV4-1 and TRBJ2-2; D is undetermined. V was clipped by 1 base and J by 1 base, with 10 bases between them. Germline V gives CDR1 MGHRA, CDR2 YSYEKL. The CDR3 totals 16 residues. The CDR3 coding sequence is TGCGCCAGCAGCCAAGGTGAAAACATGAACACCGGGGAGCTGTTTTTT. Its protein product is CASSQGENMNTGELFF.

The chain joins TRBV5-6 to TRBJ1-5; D gene ambiguous. Trimming took 4 bases from V and 6 from J, leaving 11 bases between them. Germline CDR1 reads SGHDT; CDR2 reads YYEEEE. The CDR3 is 13 amino acids. The CDR3 DNA is TGTGCCAGCAGCCGGCAGTGGGCTCAGCCCCAGCATTTT. It yields the protein CASSRQWAQPQHF. The whole variable domain, remainder taken from reference TRBV5-6 and TRBJ1-5, is DAGVTQSPTHLIKTRGQQVTLRCSPKSGHDTVSWYQQALGQGPQFIFQYYEEEERQRGNFPDRFSGHQFPNYSSELNVNALLLGDSALYLCASSRQWAQPQHFGDGTRLSIL.

A word on this clone: Different DNA sequences within this sample yield the same CDR3. The rearrangement links TRBV5-1 to TRBJ2-5; TRBD2 is a possible D gene (6 bases). The V gene's germline CDR1 is SGHRS and CDR2 YFSETQ. The CDR3 has 15 residues. Trimming took off 8 bases at V and 5 bases at J, with 22 bases between the two ends. CDR3 nucleotide sequence: TGCGCCAGTAGGGTTCAGGCAGTAGGAGGGGAGACCCAGTACTTC. Translated: CASRVQAVGGETQYF. Together with reference TRBV5-1 and TRBJ2-5, the CDR3 gives the full variable domain: KAGVTQTPRYLIKTRGQQVTLSCSPISGHRSVSWYQQTPGQGLQFLFEYFSETQRNKGNFPGRFSGRQFSNSRSEMNVSTLELGDSALYLCASRVQAVGGETQYFGPGTRLLVL.

This clone has a single count. V usage is TRBV10-1 and J usage is TRBJ1-2; D not certain. CDR1 and CDR2 (germline): WNHNN, SYGVQD (reference sequence). V lost 3 bases and J lost 4, with 21 bases in between. CDR3 length equals 17 residues. CDR3 amino acids: CASSEAFEPSSGYGYTF. The CDR3 DNA is TGCGCCAGCAGTGAAGCTTTCGAGCCTTCCTCGGGCTATGGCTACACCTTC.

The chain uses TRBV6-2 or TRBV6-3 and TRBJ2-2; 15 nucleotides align to TRBD2. Germline V gene lookup returns CDR1 MNHEY and CDR2 SVGEGT. V dropped 5 bases and J dropped 1; count of bases not matched to a gene: 8. This CDR3 has 19 amino acids. In DNA form, the CDR3 reads TGTGCCAGCAGTGCCCCCGGGACTAGCGGGGGGTTGAACACCGGGGAGCTGTTTTTT. This codes for CASSAPGTSGGLNTGELFF.

The chain combines TRBV11-2 with TRBJ1-6, with 7 positions matching TRBD1. V trimming: 7 bases; J trimming: 7 bases; junction bases outside the gene matches: 7. Germline values: CDR1 SGHAT, CDR2 FQNNGV. CDR3 length: 14 residues. The CDR3 coding sequence is TGTGCCAGCAAGAGTGACAGGGCCAATTCACCCCTCCACTTT. Translated: CASKSDRANSPLHF.

The chain has TRBV19 and TRBJ2-2; TRBD2 matches at 8 bases. Losses at the gene ends were 7 bases for V and 0 bases for J; bases not matched to a gene: 7. CDR3 length equals 16 residues. From germline, CDR1 is LNHDA and CDR2 SQIVND (reference sequence). The CDR3 DNA reads as TGTGCCAGTAACGGGGGGGGTATAGCGAACACCGGGGAGCTGTTTTTT. Residues: CASNGGGIANTGELFF.

This chain links TRBV2 with TRBJ1-5, with 9 bases identical to TRBD1. In germline, CDR1 is SNHLY, CDR2 FYNNEI. V was clipped by 8 bases and J by 6 bases; unmatched bases: 11. The CDR3 consists of 15 residues. CDR3 in DNA: TGTGCCAGCCAGGGACAGGGAGGTTTAGGTCAGCCCCAGCATTTT. Its translation is CASQGQGGLGQPQHF.

The chain links TRBV25-1 to TRBJ1-3, with D unclear. Germline loops: CDR1 MGHDK, CDR2 SYGVNS. This CDR3 is built from 13 residues. Deletions cut 7 bases from V and 2 bases from J, with 9 bases between. The CDR3 spells CASIKETGNTIYF. The CDR3 coding sequence is TGTGCCAGCATCAAGGAGACTGGAAACACCATATATTTT.

The rearrangement uses TRBV25-1 and TRBJ1-3; D is unresolved. The CDR3 totals 14 residues. CDR1 MGHDK and CDR2 SYGVNS come from the germline V gene. V lost 5 bases and J lost 0, with 8 bases in between. The chain's CDR3 is CASSSDTSGNTIYF. In DNA form, the CDR3 reads TGTGCCAGCAGTTCAGACACCTCTGGAAACACCATATATTTT.

The chain employs TRBV30 and TRBJ1-3; D is perhaps TRBD1 (5 bases). The CDR3 extends over 13 amino acids. Germline-derived CDR1 and CDR2 are GTSNPN and SVGIG (reference sequence). The CDR3 nucleotides read TGTGCGTGCCGGGGGAACTCTGGAAACACCATATATTTT. It translates to CACRGNSGNTIYF.

V gene TRBV29-1 combines with J gene TRBJ1-2, with D uncertain. Trimming took 6 bases from V and 4 from J, leaving 6 bases between them. The length of the CDR3 is 10 residues. Germline V gene data show CDR1 as SQVTM and CDR2 as ANQGSEA. The DNA for the CDR3 is TGCAGCGTCAACAGCTATGGCTACACCTTC. Translating it yields CSVNSYGYTF.

The V and J genes are TRBV28 and TRBJ1-1; D is unresolved. Per the germline V gene, CDR1 is MDHEN and CDR2 is SYDVKM. The V and J ends lost 6 bases and 0 bases respectively, with 5 bases between them. CDR3 length: 12 residues. The CDR3 loop reads CASSRMNTEAFF. The DNA for the CDR3 is TGTGCCAGCAGCAGGATGAACACTGAAGCTTTCTTT.

V and J are TRBV7-6 and TRBJ2-1; 12 bases fit TRBD2. The CDR3 length is 15 residues. The V gene's germline CDR1 is SGHVS and CDR2 FNYEAQ. Trimming cost V 5 bases and J 6 bases; bases outside gene matches: 5. Here the CDR3 reads CASSQTSGGRNEQFF. In DNA form, the CDR3 reads TGTGCCAGCAGCCAGACTAGCGGGGGCCGCAATGAGCAGTTCTTC.

The chain uses TRBV5-1 and TRBJ1-3; perhaps TRBD1 as D (6 bases). V was cut by 0 bases and J by 2 bases, with 6 bases left in between. In germline, CDR1 is SGHRS, CDR2 YFSETQ. This CDR3 is built from 14 residues. The CDR3 here is CASSLDRAGNTIYF. CDR3 DNA sequence: TGCGCCAGCAGCTTGGACAGGGCTGGAAACACCATATATTTT.

This clone appeared a single time. CDR3 protein: CASSFQRGGKTGELFF. The CDR3 DNA reads TGTGCCAGCAGCTTCCAGCGGGGGGGCAAAACCGGGGAGCTGTTTTTT. The chain has TRBV11-2 and TRBJ2-2, with 10 bases identical to TRBD2. Germline CDR1 is SGHAT and CDR2 is FQNNGV. This CDR3 is built from 16 residues. V lost 3 bases and J lost 5; bases outside the gene matches: 6.

The rearrangement links TRBV9 to TRBJ1-1, with D possibly being TRBD1 (5 bases). The CDR3 is made up of 14 amino acids. V lost 0 bases and J 6 bases, leaving 12 bases between the germline ends. Germline assignment: CDR1 SGDLS and CDR2 YYNGEE. In nucleotides, the CDR3 is TGTGCCAGCAGCGTAGCTCAGGGAGGAGCTGAAGCTTTCTTT. Its protein product is CASSVAQGGAEAFF. Variable domain in full (rest from reference TRBV9 and TRBJ1-1): DSGVTQTPKHLITATGQRVTLRCSPRSGDLSVYWYQQSLDQGLQFLIQYYNGEERAKGNILERFSAQQFPDLHSELNLSSLELGDSALYFCASSVAQGGAEAFFGQGTRLTVV.

The genes are TRBV10-3 and TRBJ1-3, with unresolved D. Germline CDR1 ENHRY, CDR2 SYGVKD. V lost 2 bases and J 0 bases, leaving 8 bases between the germline ends. This CDR3 comprises 15 residues. The CDR3 reads CAISETINSGNTIYF. The CDR3 nucleotides are TGTGCCATCAGTGAGACAATTAACTCTGGAAACACCATATATTTT.

V usage is TRBV7-2 and J usage is TRBJ1-2; TRBD1 might be the D (5 bases). The germline CDR1 and CDR2 sequences are SGHTA and FQGNSA. CDR3 length: 14 residues. Trimming pared 3 bases from V and 3 bases from J, leaving 11 bases between. The DNA for the CDR3 is TGTGCCAGCAGCTTTGGACCAGGGTACTATGGCTACACCTTC. This translates into CASSFGPGYYGYTF.